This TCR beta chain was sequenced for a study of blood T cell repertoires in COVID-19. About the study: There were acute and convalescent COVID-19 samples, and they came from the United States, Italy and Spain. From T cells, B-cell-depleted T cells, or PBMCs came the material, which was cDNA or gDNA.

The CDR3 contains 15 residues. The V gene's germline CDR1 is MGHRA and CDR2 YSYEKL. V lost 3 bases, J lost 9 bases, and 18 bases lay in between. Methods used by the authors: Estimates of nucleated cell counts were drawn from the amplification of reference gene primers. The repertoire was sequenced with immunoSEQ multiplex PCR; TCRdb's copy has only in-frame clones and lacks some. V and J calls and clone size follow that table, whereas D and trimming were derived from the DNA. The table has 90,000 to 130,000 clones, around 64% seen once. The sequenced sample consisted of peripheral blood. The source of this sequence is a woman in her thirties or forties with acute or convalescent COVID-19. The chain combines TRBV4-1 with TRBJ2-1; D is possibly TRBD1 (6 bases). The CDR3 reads CASSQGFQGIGEQFF. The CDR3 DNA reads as TGCGCCAGCAGCCAGGGGTTTCAGGGGATAGGTGAGCAGTTCTTC.